This entry describes one T cell receptor (beta chain). Its cognate antigen is unknown. This record belongs to a study of CD8 T cells in Susac syndrome. A quantity of about 0.5 to 1 ug RNA underwent reverse transcription using random hexamers. The method of amplification for TCR beta CDR3 was immunoSEQ multiplex PCR, covering 54 Vbeta and 13 Jbeta. TCRdb re-derived calls from the immunoSEQ multiplex PCR reads in MiXCR, one entry per CDR3 protein. The table records about 89,000 distinct CDR3 sequences, 85% to 95% of them present only once. The authors carried out high-throughput sequencing of TCR beta. They applied it to CD8+ and CD4+ T cells obtained from blood. TEMRA cells were FACS-enriched, and CD8+ and CD4+ T cells were isolated negatively. Findings and caveats of the study: As the study acknowledged, the number of individuals in its TCR sequencing and HLA analysis was relatively small.

The CDR3 length is 15 residues. V gave up 5 bases and J gave up 6 bases, with 17 bases separating them. Germline V CDR1 and CDR2: MNHEY, SVGAGI. Sequencing was performed on CD8+ T cells from PBMCs. This TCR was recovered from a human donor in good health. V usage is TRBV6-5 and J usage is TRBJ2-1, with D perhaps matching TRBD1 (5 bases). The CDR3 protein is CASSQDRSLGNEQFF. For the CDR3, the DNA is TGTGCCAGCAGTCAAGACAGATCCCTGGGCAATGAGCAGTTCTTC.